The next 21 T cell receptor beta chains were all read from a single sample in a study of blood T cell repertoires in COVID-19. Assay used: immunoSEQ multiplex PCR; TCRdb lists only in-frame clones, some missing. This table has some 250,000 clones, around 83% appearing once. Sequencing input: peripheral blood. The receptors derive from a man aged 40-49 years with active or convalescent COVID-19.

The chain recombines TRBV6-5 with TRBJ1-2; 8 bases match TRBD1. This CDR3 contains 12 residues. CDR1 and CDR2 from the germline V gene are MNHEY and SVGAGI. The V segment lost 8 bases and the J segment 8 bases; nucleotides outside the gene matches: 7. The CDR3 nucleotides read TGTGCCAGCCAAAGACAGGGGTACGGCTACACCTTC. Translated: CASQRQGYGYTF.

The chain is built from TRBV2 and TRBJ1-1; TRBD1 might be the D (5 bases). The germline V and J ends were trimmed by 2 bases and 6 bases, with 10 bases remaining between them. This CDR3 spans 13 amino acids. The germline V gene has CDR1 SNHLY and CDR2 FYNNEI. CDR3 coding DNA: TGTGCCAGCAGTGAACAGGGTAACGCTGAAGCTTTCTTT. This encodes CASSEQGNAEAFF.

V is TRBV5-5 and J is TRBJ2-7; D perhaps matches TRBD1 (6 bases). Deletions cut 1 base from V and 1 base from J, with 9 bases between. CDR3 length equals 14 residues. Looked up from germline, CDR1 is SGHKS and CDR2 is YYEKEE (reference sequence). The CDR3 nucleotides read TGTGCCAGCAGCTTGCGACAGGAATCCTACGAGCAGTACTTC. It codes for CASSLRQESYEQYF.

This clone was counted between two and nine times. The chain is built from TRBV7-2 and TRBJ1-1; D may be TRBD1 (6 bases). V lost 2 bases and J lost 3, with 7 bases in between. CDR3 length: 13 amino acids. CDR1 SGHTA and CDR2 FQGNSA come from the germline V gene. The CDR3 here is CASSLTGYTEAFF. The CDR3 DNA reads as TGTGCCAGCAGCTTAACAGGGTACACTGAAGCTTTCTTT.

The CDR3 loop reads CASSFINEQFF. The CDR3 DNA reads as TGTGCCAGTAGCTTTATCAATGAGCAGTTCTTC. The chain joins TRBV19 to TRBJ2-1; D uncertain. The CDR3 is 11 residues long. CDR1 and CDR2 (germline): LNHDA, SQIVND (reference sequence). Trimming left V 6 bases short and J 6 bases short, with 6 bases between.

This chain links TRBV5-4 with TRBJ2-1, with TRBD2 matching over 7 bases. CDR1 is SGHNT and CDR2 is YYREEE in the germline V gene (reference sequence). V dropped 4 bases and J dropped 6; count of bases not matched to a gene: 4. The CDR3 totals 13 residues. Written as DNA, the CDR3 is TGTGCCAGCAGCCCCAGGGAGGGCAATGAGCAGTTCTTC. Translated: CASSPREGNEQFF. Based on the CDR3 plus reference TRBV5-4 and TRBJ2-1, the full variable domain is ETGVTQSPTHLIKTRGQQVTLRCSSQSGHNTVSWYQQALGQGPQFIFQYYREEENGRGNFPPRFSGLQFPNYSSELNVNALELDDSALYLCASSPREGNEQFFGPGTRLTVL.

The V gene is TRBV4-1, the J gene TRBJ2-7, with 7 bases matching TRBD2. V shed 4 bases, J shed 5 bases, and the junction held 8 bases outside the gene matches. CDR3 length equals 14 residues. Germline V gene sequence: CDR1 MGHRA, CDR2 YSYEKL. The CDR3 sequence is CASSPGPRGNEQYF. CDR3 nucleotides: TGCGCCAGCAGCCCTGGACCGCGGGGGAACGAGCAGTACTTC.

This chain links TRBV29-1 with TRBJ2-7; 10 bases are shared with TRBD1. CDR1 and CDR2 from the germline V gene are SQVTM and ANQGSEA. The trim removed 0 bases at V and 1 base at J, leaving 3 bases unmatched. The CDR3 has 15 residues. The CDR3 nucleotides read TGCAGCGTTGAAGATAGGACAGGGGGTTCCTACGAGCAGTACTTC. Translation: CSVEDRTGGSYEQYF.

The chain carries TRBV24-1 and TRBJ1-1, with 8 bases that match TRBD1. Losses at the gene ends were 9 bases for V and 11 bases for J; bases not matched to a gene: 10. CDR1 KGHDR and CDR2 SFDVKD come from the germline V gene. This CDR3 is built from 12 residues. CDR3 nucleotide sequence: TGTGCCACCGGGGGGACAGGCGGGGTGGCTTTCTTT. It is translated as CATGGTGGVAFF.

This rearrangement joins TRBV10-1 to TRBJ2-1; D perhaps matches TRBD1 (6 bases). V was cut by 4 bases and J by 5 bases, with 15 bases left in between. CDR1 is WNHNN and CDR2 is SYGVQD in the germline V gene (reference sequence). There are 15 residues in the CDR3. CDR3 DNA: TGCGCCAGCAGTGGAGGACAGTCCTATGACAATGAGCAGTTCTTC. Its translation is CASSGGQSYDNEQFF.

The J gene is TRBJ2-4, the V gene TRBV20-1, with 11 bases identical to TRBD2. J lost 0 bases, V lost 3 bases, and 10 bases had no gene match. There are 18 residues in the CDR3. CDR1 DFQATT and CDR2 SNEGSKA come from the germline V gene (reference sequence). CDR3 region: CSASDPGLADQAKNIQYF. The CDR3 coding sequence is TGCAGTGCTAGTGATCCGGGACTAGCGGACCAAGCCAAAAACATTCAGTACTTC.

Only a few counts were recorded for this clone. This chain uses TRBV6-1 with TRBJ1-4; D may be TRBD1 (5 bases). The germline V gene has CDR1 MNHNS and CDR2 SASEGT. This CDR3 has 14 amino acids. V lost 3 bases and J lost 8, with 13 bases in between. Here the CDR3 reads CASSDVQAGEKLFF. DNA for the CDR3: TGTGCCAGCAGTGACGTGCAAGCAGGGGAAAAACTGTTTTTT.

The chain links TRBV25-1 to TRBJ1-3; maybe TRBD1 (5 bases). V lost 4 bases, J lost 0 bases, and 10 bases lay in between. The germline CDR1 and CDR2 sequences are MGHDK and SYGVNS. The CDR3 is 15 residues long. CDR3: CASSGGQISGNTIYF. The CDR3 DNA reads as TGTGCCAGCAGTGGTGGACAAATCTCTGGAAACACCATATATTTT.

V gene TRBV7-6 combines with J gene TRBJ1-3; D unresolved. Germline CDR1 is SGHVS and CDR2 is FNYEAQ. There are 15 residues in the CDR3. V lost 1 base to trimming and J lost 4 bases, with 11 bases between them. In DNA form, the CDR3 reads TGTGCCAGCAGCTTAGGAGAGAGGCTAGGAAACACCATATATTTT. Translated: CASSLGERLGNTIYF.

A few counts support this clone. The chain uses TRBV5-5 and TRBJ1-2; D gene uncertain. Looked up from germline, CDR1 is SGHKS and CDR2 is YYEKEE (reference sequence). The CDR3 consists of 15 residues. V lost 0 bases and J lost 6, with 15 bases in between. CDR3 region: CASSLAVGIKDGYTF. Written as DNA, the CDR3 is TGTGCCAGCAGCTTGGCAGTCGGGATAAAAGATGGCTACACCTTC.

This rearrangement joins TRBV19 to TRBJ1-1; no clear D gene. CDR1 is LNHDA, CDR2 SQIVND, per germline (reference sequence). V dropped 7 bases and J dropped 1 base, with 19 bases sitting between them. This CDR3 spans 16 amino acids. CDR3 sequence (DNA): TGTGCCAGTACCTGGGGAGGGTCGGTCGGGAACACTGAAGCTTTCTTT. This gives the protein CASTWGGSVGNTEAFF.

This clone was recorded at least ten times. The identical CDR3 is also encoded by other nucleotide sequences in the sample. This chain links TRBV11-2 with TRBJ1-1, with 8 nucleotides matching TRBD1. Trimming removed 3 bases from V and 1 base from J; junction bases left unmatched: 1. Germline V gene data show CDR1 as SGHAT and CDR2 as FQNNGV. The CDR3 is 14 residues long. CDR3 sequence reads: CASSFGQGNTEAFF. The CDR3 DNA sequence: TGTGCCAGCAGCTTCGGACAGGGGAACACTGAAGCTTTCTTT.

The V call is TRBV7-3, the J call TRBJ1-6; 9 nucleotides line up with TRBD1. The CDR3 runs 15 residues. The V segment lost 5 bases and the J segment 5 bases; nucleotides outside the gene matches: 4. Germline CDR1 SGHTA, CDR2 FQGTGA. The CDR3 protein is CASSVTGGDNSPLHF. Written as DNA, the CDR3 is TGTGCCAGCAGCGTGACAGGGGGAGATAATTCACCCCTCCACTTT.

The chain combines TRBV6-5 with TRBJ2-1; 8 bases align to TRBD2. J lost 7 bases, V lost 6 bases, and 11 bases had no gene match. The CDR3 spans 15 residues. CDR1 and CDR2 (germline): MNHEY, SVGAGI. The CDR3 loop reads CASSPSGTSANEQFF. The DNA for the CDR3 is TGTGCCAGCAGCCCCTCCGGGACTAGTGCGAATGAGCAGTTCTTC.

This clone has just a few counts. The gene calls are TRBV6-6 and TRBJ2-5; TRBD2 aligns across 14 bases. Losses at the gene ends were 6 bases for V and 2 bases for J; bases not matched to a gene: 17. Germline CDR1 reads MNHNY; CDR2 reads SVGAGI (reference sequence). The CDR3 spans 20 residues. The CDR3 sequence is CASSKLRTGTSGGLQETQYF. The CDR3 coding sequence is TGTGCCAGCAGCAAACTCCGGACCGGGACTAGCGGGGGCCTTCAAGAGACCCAGTACTTC.

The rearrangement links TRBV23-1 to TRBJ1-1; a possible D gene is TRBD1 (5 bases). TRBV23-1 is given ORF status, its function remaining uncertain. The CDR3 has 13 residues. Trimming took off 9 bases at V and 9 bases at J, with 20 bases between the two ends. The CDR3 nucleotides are TGCGCCAGAGTCTCCCAGGGAAGGTGGAAAGCTTTCTTT. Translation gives CARVSQGRWKAFF.